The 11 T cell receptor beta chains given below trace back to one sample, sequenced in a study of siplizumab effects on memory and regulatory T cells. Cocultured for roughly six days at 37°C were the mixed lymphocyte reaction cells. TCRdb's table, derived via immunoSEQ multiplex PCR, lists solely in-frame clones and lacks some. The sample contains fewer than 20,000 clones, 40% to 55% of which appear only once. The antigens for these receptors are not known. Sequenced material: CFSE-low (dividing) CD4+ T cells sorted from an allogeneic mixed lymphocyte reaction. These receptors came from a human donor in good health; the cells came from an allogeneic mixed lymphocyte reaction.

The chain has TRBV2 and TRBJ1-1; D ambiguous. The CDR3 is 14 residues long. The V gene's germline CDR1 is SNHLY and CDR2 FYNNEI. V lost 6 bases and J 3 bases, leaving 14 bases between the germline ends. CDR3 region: CASSQGGRDTEAFF. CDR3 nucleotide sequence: TGTGCCAGCAGCCAAGGAGGTAGAGACACTGAAGCTTTCTTT.

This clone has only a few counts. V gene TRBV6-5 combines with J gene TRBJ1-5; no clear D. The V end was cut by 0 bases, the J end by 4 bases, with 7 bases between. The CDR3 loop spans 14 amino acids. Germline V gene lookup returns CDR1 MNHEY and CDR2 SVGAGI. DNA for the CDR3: TGTGCCAGCAGTTACTCGACGGGAAATCAGCCCCAGCATTTT. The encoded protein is CASSYSTGNQPQHF.

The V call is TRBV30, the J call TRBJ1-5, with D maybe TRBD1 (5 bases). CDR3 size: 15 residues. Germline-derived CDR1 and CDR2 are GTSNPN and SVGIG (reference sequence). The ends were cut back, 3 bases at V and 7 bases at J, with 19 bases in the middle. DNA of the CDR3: TGTGCCTGGAGGGTCCAGCACGGGACGGGGCAGCCCCAGCATTTT. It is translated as CAWRVQHGTGQPQHF.

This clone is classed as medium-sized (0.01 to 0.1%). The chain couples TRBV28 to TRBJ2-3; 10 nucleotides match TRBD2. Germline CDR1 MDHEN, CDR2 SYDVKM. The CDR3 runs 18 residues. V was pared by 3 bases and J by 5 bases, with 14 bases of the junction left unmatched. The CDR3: CASSFAFYSGGREDTQYF. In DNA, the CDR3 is TGTGCCAGCAGTTTTGCCTTTTATAGCGGGGGGCGAGAAGATACGCAGTATTTT.

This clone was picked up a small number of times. CDR3 residues: CASSKEGKFDEKLFF. The CDR3 DNA reads TGTGCCAGCAGCAAAGAGGGAAAGTTCGACGAAAAACTGTTTTTT. This rearrangement joins TRBV21-1 to TRBJ1-4. TRBV21-1 is a recognized pseudogene. The CDR3 spans 15 residues.

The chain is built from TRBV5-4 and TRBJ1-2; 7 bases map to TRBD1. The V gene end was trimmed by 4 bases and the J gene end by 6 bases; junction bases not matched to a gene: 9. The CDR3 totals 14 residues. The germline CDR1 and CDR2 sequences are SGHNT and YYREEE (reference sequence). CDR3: CASSIGQEGDGYTF. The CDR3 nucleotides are TGTGCCAGCAGCATCGGACAGGAGGGAGATGGCTACACCTTC.

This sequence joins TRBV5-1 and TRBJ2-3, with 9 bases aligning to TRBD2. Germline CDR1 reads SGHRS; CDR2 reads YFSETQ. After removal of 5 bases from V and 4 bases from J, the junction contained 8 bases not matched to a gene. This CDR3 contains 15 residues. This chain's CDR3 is CASREGLAHSDTQYF. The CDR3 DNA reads TGCGCCAGCAGAGAGGGACTAGCACACTCAGATACGCAGTATTTT.

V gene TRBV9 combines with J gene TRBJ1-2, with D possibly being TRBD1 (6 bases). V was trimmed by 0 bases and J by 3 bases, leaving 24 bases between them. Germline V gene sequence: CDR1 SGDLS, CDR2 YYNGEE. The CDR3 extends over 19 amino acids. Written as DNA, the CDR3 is TGTGCCAGCAGCGTAGAACACGGGGGATCGGTCGACAGGCACTATGGCTACACCTTC. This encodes CASSVEHGGSVDRHYGYTF.

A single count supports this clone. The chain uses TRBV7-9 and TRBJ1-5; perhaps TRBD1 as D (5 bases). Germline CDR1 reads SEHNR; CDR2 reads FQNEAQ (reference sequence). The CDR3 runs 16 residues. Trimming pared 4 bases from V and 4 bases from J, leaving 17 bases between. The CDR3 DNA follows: TGTGCCAGCAGCTCCGGGACTTTTACGGGGAATCAGCCCCAGCATTTT. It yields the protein CASSSGTFTGNQPQHF.

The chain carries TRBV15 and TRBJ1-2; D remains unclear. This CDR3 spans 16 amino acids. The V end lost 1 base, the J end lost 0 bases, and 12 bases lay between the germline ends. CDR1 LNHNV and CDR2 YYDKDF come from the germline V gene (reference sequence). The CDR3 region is CATSRGGSPTNYGYTF. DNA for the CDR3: TGTGCCACCAGCAGAGGCGGGAGCCCAACTAACTATGGCTACACCTTC.

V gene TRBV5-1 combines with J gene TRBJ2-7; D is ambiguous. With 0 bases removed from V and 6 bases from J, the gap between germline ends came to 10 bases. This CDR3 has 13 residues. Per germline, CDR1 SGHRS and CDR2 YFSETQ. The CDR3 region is CASSLDSRGEQYF. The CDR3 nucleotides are TGCGCCAGCAGCTTGGATTCTAGAGGCGAGCAGTACTTC. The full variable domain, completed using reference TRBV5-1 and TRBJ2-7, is KAGVTQTPRYLIKTRGQQVTLSCSPISGHRSVSWYQQTPGQGLQFLFEYFSETQRNKGNFPGRFSGRQFSNSRSEMNVSTLELGDSALYLCASSLDSRGEQYFGPGTRLTVT.